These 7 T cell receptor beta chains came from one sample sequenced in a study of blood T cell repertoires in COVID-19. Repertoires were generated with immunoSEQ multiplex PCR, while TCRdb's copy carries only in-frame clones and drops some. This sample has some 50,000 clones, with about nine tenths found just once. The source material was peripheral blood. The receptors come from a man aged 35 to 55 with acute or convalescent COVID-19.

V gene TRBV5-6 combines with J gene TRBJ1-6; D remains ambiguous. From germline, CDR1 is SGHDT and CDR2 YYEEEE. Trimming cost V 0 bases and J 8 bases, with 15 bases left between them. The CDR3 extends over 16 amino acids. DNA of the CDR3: TGTGCCAGCAGCTTGGGGACCCCGGGAGGTCATTCACCCCTCCACTTT. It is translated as CASSLGTPGGHSPLHF.

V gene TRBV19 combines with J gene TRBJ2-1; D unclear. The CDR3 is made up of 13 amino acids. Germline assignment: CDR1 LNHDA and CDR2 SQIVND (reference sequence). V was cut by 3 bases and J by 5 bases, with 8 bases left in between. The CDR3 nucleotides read TGTGCCAGTAGTATGTGGCAGGACAATGAGCAGTTCTTC. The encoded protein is CASSMWQDNEQFF.

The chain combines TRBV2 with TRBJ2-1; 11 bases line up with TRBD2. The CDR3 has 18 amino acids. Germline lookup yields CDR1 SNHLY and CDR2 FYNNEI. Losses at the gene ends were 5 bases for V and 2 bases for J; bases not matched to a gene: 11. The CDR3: CASSRGSGRAPPYNEQFF. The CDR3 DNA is TGTGCCAGCAGTCGGGGTAGCGGGAGGGCCCCCCCCTACAATGAGCAGTTCTTC.

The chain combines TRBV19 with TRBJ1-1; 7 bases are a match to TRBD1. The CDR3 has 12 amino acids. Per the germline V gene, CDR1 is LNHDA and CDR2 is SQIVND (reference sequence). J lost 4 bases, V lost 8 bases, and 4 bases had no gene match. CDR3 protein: CASRSGGTEAFF. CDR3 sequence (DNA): TGTGCCAGTCGATCAGGGGGCACTGAAGCTTTCTTT.

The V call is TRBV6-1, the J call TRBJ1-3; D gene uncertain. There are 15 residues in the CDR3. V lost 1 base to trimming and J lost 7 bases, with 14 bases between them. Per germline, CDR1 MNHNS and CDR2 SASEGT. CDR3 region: CASSEGGSKWNTIYF. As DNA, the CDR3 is TGTGCCAGCAGTGAAGGCGGGAGCAAATGGAACACCATATATTTT.

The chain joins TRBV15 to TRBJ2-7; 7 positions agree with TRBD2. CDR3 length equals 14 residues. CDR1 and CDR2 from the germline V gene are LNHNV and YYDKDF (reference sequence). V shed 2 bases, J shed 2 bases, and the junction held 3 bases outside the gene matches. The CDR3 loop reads CATSRTGGAYEQYF. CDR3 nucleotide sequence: TGTGCCACCAGCAGAACGGGAGGAGCCTACGAGCAGTACTTC.

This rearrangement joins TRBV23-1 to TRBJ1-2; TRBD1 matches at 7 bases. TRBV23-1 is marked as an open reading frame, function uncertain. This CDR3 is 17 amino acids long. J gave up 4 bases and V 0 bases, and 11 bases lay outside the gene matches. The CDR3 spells CASSQSVLEGARYGYTF. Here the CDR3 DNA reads TGCGCCAGCAGTCAATCGGTTCTCGAGGGGGCACGCTATGGCTACACCTTC.